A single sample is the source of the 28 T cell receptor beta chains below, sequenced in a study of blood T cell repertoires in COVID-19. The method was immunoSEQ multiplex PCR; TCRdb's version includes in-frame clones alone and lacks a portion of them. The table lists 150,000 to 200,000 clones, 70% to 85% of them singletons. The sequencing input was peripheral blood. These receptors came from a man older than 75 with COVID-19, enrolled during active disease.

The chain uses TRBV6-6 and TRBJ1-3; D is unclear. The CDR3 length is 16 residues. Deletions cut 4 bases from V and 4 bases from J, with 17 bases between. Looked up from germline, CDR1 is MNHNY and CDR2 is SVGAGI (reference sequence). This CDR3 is CASSSRHGVSGNTIYF. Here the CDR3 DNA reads TGTGCCAGCAGTTCGCGTCACGGGGTGTCCGGAAACACCATATATTTT.

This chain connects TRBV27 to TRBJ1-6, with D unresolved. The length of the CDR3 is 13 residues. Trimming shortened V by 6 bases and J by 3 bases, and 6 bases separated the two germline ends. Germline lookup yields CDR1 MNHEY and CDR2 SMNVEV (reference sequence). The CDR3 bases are TGTGCCAGCAGCCGGGTCTATAATTCACCCCTCCACTTT. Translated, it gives CASSRVYNSPLHF.

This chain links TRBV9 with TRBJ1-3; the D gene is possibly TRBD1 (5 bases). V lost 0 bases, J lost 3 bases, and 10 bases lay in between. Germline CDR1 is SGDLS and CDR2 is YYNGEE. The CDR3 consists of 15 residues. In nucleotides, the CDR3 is TGTGCCAGCAGCGTAGGCCAGGGAGGTGGAAACACCATATATTTT. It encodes CASSVGQGGGNTIYF.

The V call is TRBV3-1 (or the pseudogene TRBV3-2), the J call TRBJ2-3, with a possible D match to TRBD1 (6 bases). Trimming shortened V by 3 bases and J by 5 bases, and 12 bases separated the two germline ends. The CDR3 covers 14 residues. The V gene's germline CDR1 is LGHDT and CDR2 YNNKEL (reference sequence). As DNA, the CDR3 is TGTGCCAGCAGCCAGAAGGGGGTAGGAGATACGCAGTATTTT. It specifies CASSQKGVGDTQYF.

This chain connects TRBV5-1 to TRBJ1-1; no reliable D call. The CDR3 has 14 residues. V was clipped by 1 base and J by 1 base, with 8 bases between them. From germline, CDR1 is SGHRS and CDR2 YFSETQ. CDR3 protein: CASSLSLRNTEAFF. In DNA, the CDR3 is TGCGCCAGCAGCTTGAGTCTGAGGAACACTGAAGCTTTCTTT.

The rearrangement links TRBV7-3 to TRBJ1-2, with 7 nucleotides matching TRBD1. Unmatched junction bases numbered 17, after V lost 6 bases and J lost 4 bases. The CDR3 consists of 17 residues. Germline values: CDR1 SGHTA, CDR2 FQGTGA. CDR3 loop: CASSPSKLGGQFYGYTF. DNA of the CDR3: TGTGCCAGCAGTCCGTCTAAACTGGGGGGACAGTTCTATGGCTACACCTTC. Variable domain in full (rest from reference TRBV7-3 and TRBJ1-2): GAGVSQTPSNKVTEKGKYVELRCDPISGHTALYWYRQSLGQGPEFLIYFQGTGAADDSGLPNDRFFAVRPEGSVSTLKIQRTERGDSAVYLCASSPSKLGGQFYGYTFGSGTRLTVV.

The CDR3 DNA reads as TGCGCCAGCAGCCAAGATACTCAACTAGGAGGCTACACCTTC. It translates to CASSQDTQLGGYTF. The chain is built from TRBV4-1 and TRBJ1-2; no definite D call. Trimming shortened V by 0 bases and J by 8 bases, and 13 bases separated the two germline ends. This CDR3 has 14 amino acids. The germline V gene encodes CDR1 MGHRA and CDR2 YSYEKL.

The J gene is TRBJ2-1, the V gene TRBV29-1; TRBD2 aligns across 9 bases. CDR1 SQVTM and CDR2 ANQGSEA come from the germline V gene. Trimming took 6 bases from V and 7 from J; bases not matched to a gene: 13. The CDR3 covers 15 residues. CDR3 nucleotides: TGCAGCGTCCTTAAGGTGCGGGGGGGCCAAAATGAGCAGTTCTTC. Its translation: CSVLKVRGGQNEQFF.

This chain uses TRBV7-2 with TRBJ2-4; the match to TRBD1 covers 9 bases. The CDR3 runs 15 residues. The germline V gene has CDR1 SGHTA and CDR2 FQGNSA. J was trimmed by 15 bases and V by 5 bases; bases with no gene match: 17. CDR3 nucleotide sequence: TGTGCCAGCAGCCTTTCCCGGGACAGGGCCGTTTTGAGGTACTTC. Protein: CASSLSRDRAVLRYF.

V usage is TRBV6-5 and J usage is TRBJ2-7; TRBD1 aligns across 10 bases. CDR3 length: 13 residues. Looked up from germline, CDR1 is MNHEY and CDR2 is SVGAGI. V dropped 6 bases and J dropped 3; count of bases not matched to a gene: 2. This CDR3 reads CASRRDRGYEQYF. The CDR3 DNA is TGTGCCAGCAGACGGGACAGGGGCTACGAGCAGTACTTC.

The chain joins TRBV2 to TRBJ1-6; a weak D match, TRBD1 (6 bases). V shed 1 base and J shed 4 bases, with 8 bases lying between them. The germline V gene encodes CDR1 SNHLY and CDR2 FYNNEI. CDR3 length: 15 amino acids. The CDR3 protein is CASSEDTGYNSPLHF. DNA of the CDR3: TGTGCCAGCAGTGAAGATACAGGGTATAATTCACCCCTCCACTTT. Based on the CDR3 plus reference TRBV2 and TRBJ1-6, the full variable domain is EPEVTQTPSHQVTQMGQEVILRCVPISNHLYFYWYRQILGQKVEFLVSFYNNEISEKSEIFDDQFSVERPDGSNFTLKIRSTKLEDSAMYFCASSEDTGYNSPLHFGNGTRLTVT.

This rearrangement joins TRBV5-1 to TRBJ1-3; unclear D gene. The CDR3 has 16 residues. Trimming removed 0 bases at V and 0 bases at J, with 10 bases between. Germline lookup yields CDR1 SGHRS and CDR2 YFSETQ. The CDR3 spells CASSLELGLSGNTIYF. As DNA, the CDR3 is TGCGCCAGCAGCTTGGAGTTAGGACTCTCTGGAAACACCATATATTTT.

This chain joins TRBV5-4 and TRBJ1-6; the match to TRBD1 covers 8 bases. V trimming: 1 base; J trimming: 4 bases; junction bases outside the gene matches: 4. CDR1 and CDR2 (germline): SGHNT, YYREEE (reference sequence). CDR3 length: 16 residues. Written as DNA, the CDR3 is TGTGCCAGCAGCTTGTCAAACAGGGGGTATAATTCACCCCTCCACTTT. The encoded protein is CASSLSNRGYNSPLHF.

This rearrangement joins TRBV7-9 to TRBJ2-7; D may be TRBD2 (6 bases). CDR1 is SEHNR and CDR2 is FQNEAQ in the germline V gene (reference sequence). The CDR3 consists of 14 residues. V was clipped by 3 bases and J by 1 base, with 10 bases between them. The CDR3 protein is CASSFGGESYEQYF. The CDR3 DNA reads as TGTGCCAGCAGCTTTGGCGGGGAGTCCTACGAGCAGTACTTC. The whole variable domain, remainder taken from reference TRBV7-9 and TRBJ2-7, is DTGVSQNPRHKITKRGQNVTFRCDPISEHNRLYWYRQTLGQGPEFLTYFQNEAQLEKSRLLSDRFSAERPKGSFSTLEIQRTEQGDSAMYLCASSFGGESYEQYFGPGTRLTVT.

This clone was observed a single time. Here the CDR3 reads CASAMSSYNSPLHF. CDR3 DNA sequence: TGTGCCAGCGCGATGAGCTCCTATAATTCACCCCTCCACTTT. The rearrangement links TRBV6-4 to TRBJ1-6; D remains unclear. The CDR3 sequence is 14 residues long. V was clipped by 8 bases and J by 0 bases, with 8 bases between them. Germline values: CDR1 MRHNA, CDR2 SNTAGT.

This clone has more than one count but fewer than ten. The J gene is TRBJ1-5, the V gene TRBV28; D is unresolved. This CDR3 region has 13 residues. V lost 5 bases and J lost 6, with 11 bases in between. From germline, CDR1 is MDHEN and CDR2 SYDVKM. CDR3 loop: CASSPGGLQPQHF. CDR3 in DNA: TGTGCCAGCAGTCCGGGAGGGCTTCAGCCCCAGCATTTT.

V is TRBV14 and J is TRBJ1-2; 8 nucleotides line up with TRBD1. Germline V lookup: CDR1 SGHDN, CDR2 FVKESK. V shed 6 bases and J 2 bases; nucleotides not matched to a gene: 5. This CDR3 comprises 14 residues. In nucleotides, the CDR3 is TGTGCCAGCAGGTCCTCAGGGGGCAACTATGGCTACACCTTC. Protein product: CASRSSGGNYGYTF.

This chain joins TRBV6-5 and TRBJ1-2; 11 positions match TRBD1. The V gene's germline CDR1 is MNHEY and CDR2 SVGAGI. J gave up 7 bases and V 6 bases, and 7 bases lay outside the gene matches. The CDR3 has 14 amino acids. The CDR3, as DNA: TGTGCCAGCAGACAGACCGGGACAGGGGGTGGCTACACCTTC. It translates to CASRQTGTGGGYTF.

The CDR3 DNA is TGTGCCAGCAGCGGTCCCTACGAGCAGTACTTC. Its translation: CASSGPYEQYF. The rearrangement links TRBV25-1 to TRBJ2-7; D call uncertain. V dropped 6 bases and J dropped 2 bases, with 5 bases sitting between them. The CDR3 loop spans 11 amino acids. Germline CDR1 and CDR2: MGHDK and SYGVNS.

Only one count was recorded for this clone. Written as DNA, the CDR3 is TGTGCCAGCTCACCACTAACCTACAATGAGCAGTTCTTC. Residues: CASSPLTYNEQFF. The chain joins TRBV18 to TRBJ2-1; D not certain. Trimming stripped 1 base from V and 2 bases from J, with 3 bases between. The CDR3 runs to 13 residues. CDR1 KGHSH and CDR2 LQKENI come from the germline V gene.

Here the CDR3 DNA reads TGTGCCAGCAGTTACGAGAGAAACTATGGCTACACCTTC. Its translation: CASSYERNYGYTF. The rearrangement uses TRBV6-2 or TRBV6-3 and TRBJ1-2; D ambiguous. Germline V gene sequence: CDR1 MNHEY, CDR2 SVGEGT. Trimming cost V 2 bases and J 2 bases, with 6 bases left between them. The CDR3 consists of 13 residues.

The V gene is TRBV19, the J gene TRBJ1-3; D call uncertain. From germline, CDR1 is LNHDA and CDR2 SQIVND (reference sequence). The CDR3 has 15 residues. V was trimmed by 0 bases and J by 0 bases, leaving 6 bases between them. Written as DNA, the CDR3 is TGTGCCAGTAGTATAGAAAACTCCTCTGGAAACACCATATATTTT. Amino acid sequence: CASSIENSSGNTIYF.

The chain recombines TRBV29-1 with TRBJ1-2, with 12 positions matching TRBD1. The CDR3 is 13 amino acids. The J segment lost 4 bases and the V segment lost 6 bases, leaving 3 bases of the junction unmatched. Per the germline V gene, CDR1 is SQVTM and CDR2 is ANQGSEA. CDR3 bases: TGCAGCGTGGGACAGGGGGCAGGCTATGGCTACACCTTC. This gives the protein CSVGQGAGYGYTF.

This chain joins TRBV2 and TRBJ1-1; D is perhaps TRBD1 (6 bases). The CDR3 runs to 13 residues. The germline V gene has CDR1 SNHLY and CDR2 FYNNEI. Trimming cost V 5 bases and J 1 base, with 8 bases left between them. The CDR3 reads CASSLTGNTEAFF. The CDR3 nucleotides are TGTGCCAGCAGTCTGACAGGGAACACTGAAGCTTTCTTT.

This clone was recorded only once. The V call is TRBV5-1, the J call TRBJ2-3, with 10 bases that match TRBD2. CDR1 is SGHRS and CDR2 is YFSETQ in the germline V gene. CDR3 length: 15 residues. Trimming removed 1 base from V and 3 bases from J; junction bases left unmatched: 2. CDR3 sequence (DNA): TGCGCCAGCAGCTTGACTAGCGGGGAGACAGATACGCAGTATTTT. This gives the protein CASSLTSGETDTQYF. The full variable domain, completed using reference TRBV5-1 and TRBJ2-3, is KAGVTQTPRYLIKTRGQQVTLSCSPISGHRSVSWYQQTPGQGLQFLFEYFSETQRNKGNFPGRFSGRQFSNSRSEMNVSTLELGDSALYLCASSLTSGETDTQYFGPGTRLTVL.

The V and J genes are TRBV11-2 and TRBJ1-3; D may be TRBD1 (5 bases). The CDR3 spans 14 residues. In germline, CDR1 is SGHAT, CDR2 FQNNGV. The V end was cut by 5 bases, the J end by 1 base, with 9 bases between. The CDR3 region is CASSLGGSGNTIYF. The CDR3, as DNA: TGTGCCAGCAGCCTCGGGGGATCTGGAAACACCATATATTTT.

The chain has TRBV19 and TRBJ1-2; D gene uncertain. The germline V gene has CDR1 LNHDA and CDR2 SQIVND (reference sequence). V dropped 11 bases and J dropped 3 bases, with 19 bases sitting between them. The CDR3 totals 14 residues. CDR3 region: CAAKGGSDYYGYTF. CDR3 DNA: TGTGCCGCCAAAGGCGGTTCAGACTACTATGGCTACACCTTC.

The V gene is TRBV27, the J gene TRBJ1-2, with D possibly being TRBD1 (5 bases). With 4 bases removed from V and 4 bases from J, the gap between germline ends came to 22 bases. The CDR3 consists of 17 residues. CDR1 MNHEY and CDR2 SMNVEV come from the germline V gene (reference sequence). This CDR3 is CASSWEGAGIGIYGYTF. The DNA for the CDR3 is TGTGCCAGCAGTTGGGAAGGGGCGGGGATTGGGATCTATGGCTACACCTTC.